This TCR beta chain came from a study of cytotoxic CD8 clonotypes in ibrutinib-treated CLL. CDR3 length: 14 residues. From germline, CDR1 is SNHLY and CDR2 FYNNEI. Details on this clone: The antigen is undetermined. A junction end diverges from the germline sequence, so it may reflect a read error.

Sequencing sought depths of 1 in 200,000 to 1 in 1 million T cells. TCRdb's copy holds only in-frame clones and misses some; the assay was immunoSEQ multiplex PCR. The sample has just over 35,000 clones, around 75% seen once. Overall study results and limits: Contraction or stability on treatment characterized the public clonotypes, which were uncommon. The study found clonality rose at ibrutinib response, then fell toward baseline at progression.

Sequenced here: PBMCs, sampled at disease progression, from a patient treated with ibrutinib. This clonotype originated in a human donor with chronic lymphocytic leukemia. This sequence joins TRBV2 and TRBJ1-5, with a possible D match to TRBD1 (6 bases). The CDR3 sequence: CASREEGGSVPQHF. Here the CDR3 DNA reads TGTGCCAGCAGGGAAGAGGGGGGGAGCGTGCCCCAGCATTTT. Full variable domain (remainder filled in from reference TRBV2 and TRBJ1-5): EPEVTQTPSHQVTQMGQEVILRCVPISNHLYFYWYRQILGQKVEFLVSFYNNEISEKSEIFDDQFSVERPDGSNFTLKIRSTKLEDSAMYFCASREEGGSVPQHFGDGTRLSIL.